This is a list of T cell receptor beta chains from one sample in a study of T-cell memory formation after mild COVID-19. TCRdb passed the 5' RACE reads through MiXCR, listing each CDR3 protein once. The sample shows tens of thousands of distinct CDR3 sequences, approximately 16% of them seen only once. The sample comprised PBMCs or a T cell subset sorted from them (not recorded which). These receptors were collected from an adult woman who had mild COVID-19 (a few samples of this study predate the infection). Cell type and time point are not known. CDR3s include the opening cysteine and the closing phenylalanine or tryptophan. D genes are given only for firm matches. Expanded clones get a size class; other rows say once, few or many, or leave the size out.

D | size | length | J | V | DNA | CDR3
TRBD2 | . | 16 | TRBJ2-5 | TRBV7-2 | TGTGCCAGCAGCACCGGACTAGCGGGGGGGCCTGAGACCCAGTACTTC | CASSTGLAGGPETQYF
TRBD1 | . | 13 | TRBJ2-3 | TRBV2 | TGTGCCAGCAGGGACAGGGGAAGGGATACGCAGTATTTT | CASRDRGRDTQYF
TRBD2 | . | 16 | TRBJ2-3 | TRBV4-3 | TGCGCCAGCAGCCGCCGCGGGAGTGGTGAGACAGATACGCAGTATTTT | CASSRRGSGETDTQYF
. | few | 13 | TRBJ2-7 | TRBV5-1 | TGCGCCAGCAGCTTGGGACCCTTCGACGAGCAGTACTTC | CASSLGPFDEQYF
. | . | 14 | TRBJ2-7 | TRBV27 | TGTGCCAGCAGTTTATACGCCGGAACCTACGAGCAGTACTTC | CASSLYAGTYEQYF
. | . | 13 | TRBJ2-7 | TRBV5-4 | TGTGCCAGCAGCCCCCCCGGCCGGGCCGAGCAGTACTTC | CASSPPGRAEQYF
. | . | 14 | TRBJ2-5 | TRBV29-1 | TGCAGCGTTGGGGGACTTGCGCTCCAAGAGACCCAGTACTTC | CSVGGLALQETQYF
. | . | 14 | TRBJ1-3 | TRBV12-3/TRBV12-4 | TGTGCCAGCAGTCTTCTATCCCCTGGAAACACCATATATTTT | CASSLLSPGNTIYF
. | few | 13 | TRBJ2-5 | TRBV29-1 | TGCAGCGTTGATATGGACAACCAAGAGACCCAGTACTTC | CSVDMDNQETQYF
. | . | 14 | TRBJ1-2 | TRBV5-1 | TGCGCCAGCAGCTATTACCAGGAAGGAGACGGCTACACCTTC | CASSYYQEGDGYTF
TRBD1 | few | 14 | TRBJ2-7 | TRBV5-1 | TGCGCCAGCAGCTTACCGGGACAGGACTACGAGCAGTACTTC | CASSLPGQDYEQYF
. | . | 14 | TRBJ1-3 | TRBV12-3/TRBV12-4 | TGTGCCACCCTCGCACCAGACACTGGAAACACCATATATTTT | CATLAPDTGNTIYF
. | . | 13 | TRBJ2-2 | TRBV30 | TGTGCCTGGACTGGGGTTAACACCGGGGAGCTGTTTTTT | CAWTGVNTGELFF
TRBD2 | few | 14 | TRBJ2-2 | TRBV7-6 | TGTGCCACCGCGAGGACTAGATACACCGGGGAGCTGTTTTTT | CATARTRYTGELFF
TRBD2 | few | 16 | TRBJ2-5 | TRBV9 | TGTGCCAGCAGCGCGGACGGGGGGGCCCTCGGAGAGACCCAGTACTTC | CASSADGGALGETQYF
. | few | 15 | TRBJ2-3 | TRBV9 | TGTGCCAGCAGCCCGTACGGGAGTAGCACAGATACGCAGTATTTT | CASSPYGSSTDTQYF
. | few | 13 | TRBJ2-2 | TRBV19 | TGTGCCAGTAGTTGGAGGGTGGCCGGGGAGCTGTTTTTT | CASSWRVAGELFF
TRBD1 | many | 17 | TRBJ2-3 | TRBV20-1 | TGCAGTGCTAGAGATACGGACAGGAGCACTAGCACAGATACGCAGTATTTT | CSARDTDRSTSTDTQYF
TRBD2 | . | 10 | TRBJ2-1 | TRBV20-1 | TGCAGTGCGGGGACTAGCGGAGAGTTCTTC | CSAGTSGEFF
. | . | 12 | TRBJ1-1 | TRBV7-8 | TGTGCCAGCAGCTTCAGGGCCACTGAAGCTTTCTTT | CASSFRATEAFF
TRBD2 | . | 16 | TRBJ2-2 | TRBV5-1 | TGCGCCAGCAGCTTGGCTCGACTAGCGTTGACCGGGGAGCTGTTTTTT | CASSLARLALTGELFF
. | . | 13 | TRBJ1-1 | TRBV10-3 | TGTGCCATCAGTGTGGGGGTGAACACTGAAGCTTTCTTT | CAISVGVNTEAFF
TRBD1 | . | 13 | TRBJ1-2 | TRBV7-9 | TGTGCCAGCACTGGGACAGGGTGGTATGGCTACACCTTC | CASTGTGWYGYTF
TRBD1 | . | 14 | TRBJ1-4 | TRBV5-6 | TGTGCCAGCAGCTTCGACAGGGAGGGTGAAAAACTGTTTTTT | CASSFDREGEKLFF
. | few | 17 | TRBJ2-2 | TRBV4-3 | TGCGCCAGCAGCCAAGATTTGTGGCTAGCTGCCACCGGGGAGCTGTTTTTT | CASSQDLWLAATGELFF
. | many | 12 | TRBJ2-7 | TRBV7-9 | TGTGCCAGCAGCGGAGGGACAGCTGAGCAGTACTTC | CASSGGTAEQYF
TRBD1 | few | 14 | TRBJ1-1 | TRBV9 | TGTGCCAGCAGCGTAACCGGACAGGGGGCGCCGGCTTTCTTT | CASSVTGQGAPAFF
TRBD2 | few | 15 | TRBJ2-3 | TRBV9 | TGTGCCAGCAGCGTGGCTAGCGGCAGCACAGATACGCAGTATTTT | CASSVASGSTDTQYF
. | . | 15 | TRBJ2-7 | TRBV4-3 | TGCGCCAGCAGCCAAGATTGGCCAGGTAGCTACGAGCAGTACTTC | CASSQDWPGSYEQYF
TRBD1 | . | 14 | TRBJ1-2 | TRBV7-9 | TGTGCCAGCAGCCCCCCTGGACAGGCAGAGGGCTACACCTTC | CASSPPGQAEGYTF
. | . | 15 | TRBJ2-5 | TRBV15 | TGTGCCACCAGCAGATCGGGTACGGATCAAGAGACCCAGTACTTC | CATSRSGTDQETQYF
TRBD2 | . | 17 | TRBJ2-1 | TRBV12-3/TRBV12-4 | TGTGCCAGCAGTTTCCGGTGGGAGGGCCCGGGGGAGGGTGAGCAGTTCTTC | CASSFRWEGPGEGEQFF
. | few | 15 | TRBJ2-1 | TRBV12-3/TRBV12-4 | TGTGCCAGCAGCCGAAGGGAAGGGAGGACGAATGAGCAGTTCTTC | CASSRREGRTNEQFF
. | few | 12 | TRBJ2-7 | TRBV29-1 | TGCAGCGTTCTGACGGGACCCTACGAGCAGTACTTC | CSVLTGPYEQYF
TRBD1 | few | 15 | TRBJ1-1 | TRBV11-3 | TGTGCCAGCAGCTCGACAGGGGGGTTGAACACTGAAGCTTTCTTT | CASSSTGGLNTEAFF
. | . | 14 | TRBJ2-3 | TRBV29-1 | TGCAGCGTTGGTGAGACGGGTAGCACAGATACGCAGTATTTT | CSVGETGSTDTQYF
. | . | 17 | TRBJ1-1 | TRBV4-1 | TGCGCCAGCAGCCAATTAACAACCGAAGACTCAGGACGGGAAGCTTTCTTT | CASSQLTTEDSGREAFF
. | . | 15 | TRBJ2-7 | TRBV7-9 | TGTGCCAGCAGCTTAGGGTCGGGTACAGGCTACGAGCAGTACTTC | CASSLGSGTGYEQYF
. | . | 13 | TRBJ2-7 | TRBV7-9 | TGTGCCAGCAGCTTACCGAGCGGCTACGAGCAGTACTTC | CASSLPSGYEQYF
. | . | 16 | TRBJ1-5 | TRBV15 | TGTGCCACCAGCAGAGATCGGTCCGTTGCAAATCAGCCCCAGCATTTT | CATSRDRSVANQPQHF
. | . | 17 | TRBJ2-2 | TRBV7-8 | TGTGCCAGCAGCACGCACTCCGGGACTCCGACGACCGGGGAGCTGTTTTTT | CASSTHSGTPTTGELFF
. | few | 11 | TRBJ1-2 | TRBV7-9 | TGTGCCAGCAGCCACAGGGAAGGCTACACCTTC | CASSHREGYTF
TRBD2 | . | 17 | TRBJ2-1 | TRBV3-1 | TGTGCCAGCAGCCAAGAAGTCCGACTAGCGGGGGGGCCCGGGCAGTTCTTC | CASSQEVRLAGGPGQFF
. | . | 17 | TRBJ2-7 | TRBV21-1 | TGTGCCAGCAGCAAAGAGAGGTACGCTAGCGGCTCCTACGAGCAGTACTTC | CASSKERYASGSYEQYF
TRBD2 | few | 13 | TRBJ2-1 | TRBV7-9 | TGTGCCAGCAGCTTAGCGGGGGGGGATGGACAGTTCTTC | CASSLAGGDGQFF
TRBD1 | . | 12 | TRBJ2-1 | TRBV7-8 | TGTGCCAGCAGCTTAGTGGGGGACAGGCAGTTCTTC | CASSLVGDRQFF
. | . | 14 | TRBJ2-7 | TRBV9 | TGTGCCAGCAGCGTAGTCAGGGACTCCTACGAGCAGTACTTC | CASSVVRDSYEQYF
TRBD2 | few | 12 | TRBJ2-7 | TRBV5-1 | TGCGCCAGCGGACCGGGGGGTCCAGAGCAGTACTTC | CASGPGGPEQYF
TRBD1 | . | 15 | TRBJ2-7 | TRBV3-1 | TGTGCCAGCAGCCATCCGGGACAGGGCTCCTACGAGCAGTACTTC | CASSHPGQGSYEQYF
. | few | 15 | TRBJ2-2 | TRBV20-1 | TGCAGTGCTCCAGACTCCGCCGCGAACACCGGGGAGCTGTTTTTT | CSAPDSAANTGELFF
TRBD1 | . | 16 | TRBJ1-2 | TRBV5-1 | TGCGCCAGCAGCGCAGGGACAGGGGCCCAGATGGTTGGCTACACCTTC | CASSAGTGAQMVGYTF
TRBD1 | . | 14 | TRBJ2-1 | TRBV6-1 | TGTGCCAGCAGTGTGGGGACAGGGTACAATGAGCAGTTCTTC | CASSVGTGYNEQFF
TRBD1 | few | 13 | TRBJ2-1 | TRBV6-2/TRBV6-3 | TGTGCCAGCAGTTACTCGGACAGGGAAAGGCAGTTCTTC | CASSYSDRERQFF
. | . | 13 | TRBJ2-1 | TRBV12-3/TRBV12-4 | TGTGCCAGCACCAACAGGGAGACCAATGAGCAGTTCTTC | CASTNRETNEQFF
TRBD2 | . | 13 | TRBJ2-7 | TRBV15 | TGTGCCACCCAAGCGGGAGTCCAGTATGAGCAGTACTTC | CATQAGVQYEQYF